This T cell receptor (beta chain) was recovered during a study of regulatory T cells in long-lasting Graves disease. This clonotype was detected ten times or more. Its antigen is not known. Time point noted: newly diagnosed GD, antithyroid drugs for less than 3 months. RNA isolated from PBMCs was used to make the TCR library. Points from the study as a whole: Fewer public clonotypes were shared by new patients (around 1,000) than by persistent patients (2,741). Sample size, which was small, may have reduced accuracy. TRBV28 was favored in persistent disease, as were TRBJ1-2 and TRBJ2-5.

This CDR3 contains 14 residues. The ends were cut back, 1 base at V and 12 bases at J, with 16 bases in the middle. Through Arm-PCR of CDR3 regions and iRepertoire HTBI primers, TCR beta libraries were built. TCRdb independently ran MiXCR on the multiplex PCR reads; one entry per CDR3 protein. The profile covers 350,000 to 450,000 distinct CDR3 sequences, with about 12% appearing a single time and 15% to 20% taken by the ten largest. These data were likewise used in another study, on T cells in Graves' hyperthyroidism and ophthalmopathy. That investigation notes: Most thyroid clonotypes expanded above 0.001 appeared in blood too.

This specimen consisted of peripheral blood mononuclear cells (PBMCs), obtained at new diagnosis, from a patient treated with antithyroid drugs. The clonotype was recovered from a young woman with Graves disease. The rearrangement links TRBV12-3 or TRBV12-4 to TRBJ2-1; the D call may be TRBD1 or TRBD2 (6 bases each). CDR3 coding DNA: TGTGCCAGCAGTTTAGTTGGAGGGGGTAGATCGCAGTTCTTC. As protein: CASSLVGGGRSQFF.